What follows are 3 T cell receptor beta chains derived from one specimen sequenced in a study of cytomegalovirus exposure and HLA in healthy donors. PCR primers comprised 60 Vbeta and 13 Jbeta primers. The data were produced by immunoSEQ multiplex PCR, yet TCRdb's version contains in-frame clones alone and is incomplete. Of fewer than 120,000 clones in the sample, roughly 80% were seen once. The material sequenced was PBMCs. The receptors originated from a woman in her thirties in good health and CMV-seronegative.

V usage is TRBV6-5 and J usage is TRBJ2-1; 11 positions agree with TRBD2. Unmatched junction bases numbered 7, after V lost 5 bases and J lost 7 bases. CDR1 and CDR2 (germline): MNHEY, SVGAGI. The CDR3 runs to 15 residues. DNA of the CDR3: TGTGCCAGCAGTCCACTGTCTAGCGGGGGGAATGAGCAGTTCTTC. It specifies CASSPLSSGGNEQFF.

Here the CDR3 DNA reads TGCGCCAGCAGCTCAGGTACAGGGGTGATCCAAGAGACCCAGTACTTC. It yields the protein CASSSGTGVIQETQYF. This sequence joins TRBV5-1 and TRBJ2-5; 7 bases agree with TRBD1. Germline V gene sequence: CDR1 SGHRS, CDR2 YFSETQ. Germline trimming cut 3 bases from V and 1 base from J; bases unmatched to any gene: 9. The CDR3 extends over 16 amino acids.

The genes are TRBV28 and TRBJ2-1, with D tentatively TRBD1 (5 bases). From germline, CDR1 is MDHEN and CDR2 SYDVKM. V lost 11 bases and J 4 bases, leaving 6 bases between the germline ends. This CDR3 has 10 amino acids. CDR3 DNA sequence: TGTGCCGCAGGGTACAATGAGCAGTTCTTC. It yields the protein CAAGYNEQFF.